One sample yielded the 32 T cell receptor beta chains listed below, sequenced in a study of blood T cell repertoires in COVID-19. Using immunoSEQ multiplex PCR, the repertoire was profiled, and TCRdb retains in-frame clones only, with some absent. The sample includes tens of thousands of clones, 88% of them seen just once. The sample taken for sequencing was peripheral blood. Receptors originate from a middle-aged man with active COVID-19.

This clone was detected a few times. The chain is built from TRBV5-5 and TRBJ1-2; D may be TRBD1 (5 bases). Germline CDR1 and CDR2: SGHKS and YYEKEE (reference sequence). The CDR3 runs 14 residues. V was clipped by 2 bases and J by 6 bases, with 14 bases between them. The CDR3 nucleotides read TGTGCCAGCAGCTTAACAGGTCCAGTAAATGGCTACACCTTC. Protein product: CASSLTGPVNGYTF.

This clone was found a few times. A read error may account for a junction end that differs from germline. The J gene is TRBJ1-4, the V gene TRBV2; TRBD1 is a possible D gene (6 bases). In germline, CDR1 is SNHLY, CDR2 FYNNEI. There are 12 residues in the CDR3. The CDR3 bases are TGTGCCAGCAGTGAAGCGCTTACAGGGCCTATTTTT. Its protein is CASSEALTGPIF.

The chain links TRBV7-2 to TRBJ1-1; D not certain. The ends were cut back, 5 bases at V and 1 base at J, with 11 bases in the middle. The germline CDR1 and CDR2 sequences are SGHTA and FQGNSA. The CDR3 runs to 14 residues. The CDR3 region is CASSLSTANTEAFF. The CDR3 nucleotides read TGTGCCAGCAGCCTCTCAACAGCGAACACTGAAGCTTTCTTT.

This chain connects TRBV3-1 (or the pseudogene TRBV3-2) to TRBJ1-4; 8 positions agree with TRBD1. This CDR3 contains 15 residues. V shed 5 bases and J 2 bases; nucleotides not matched to a gene: 4. CDR1 and CDR2 from the germline V gene are LGHDT and YNNKEL (reference sequence). In nucleotides, the CDR3 is TGTGCCAGCAGCTCACGGACAGGGACTAATGAAAAACTGTTTTTT. It yields the protein CASSSRTGTNEKLFF.

The gene calls are TRBV7-2 and TRBJ2-3, with a weak D call TRBD2 (6 bases). This CDR3 is built from 14 residues. V was clipped by 1 base and J by 1 base, with 6 bases between them. CDR1 and CDR2 (germline): SGHTA, FQGNSA. For the CDR3, the DNA is TGTGCCAGCAGCTTAGGGAGGGGCACAGATACGCAGTATTTT. This gives the protein CASSLGRGTDTQYF.

As DNA, the CDR3 is TGTGCCAGCACCCCCTTCCGGACAGGGGGCTATGGCTACACCTTC. Translated: CASTPFRTGGYGYTF. V gene TRBV6-5 combines with J gene TRBJ1-2; 10 bases align to TRBD1. The CDR3 has 15 residues. J lost 4 bases, V lost 7 bases, and 9 bases had no gene match. Per the germline V gene, CDR1 is MNHEY and CDR2 is SVGAGI.

V gene TRBV27 combines with J gene TRBJ2-1; possible D gene TRBD1, 6 bases. V dropped 9 bases and J dropped 12 bases, with 21 bases sitting between them. The CDR3 totals 13 residues. The V gene's germline CDR1 is MNHEY and CDR2 SMNVEV (reference sequence). The CDR3 sequence: CASREQGSPGQFF. The CDR3 coding sequence is TGTGCCAGTCGGGAACAGGGTTCGCCTGGGCAGTTCTTC.

The count of this clone is one. This rearrangement joins TRBV7-3 to TRBJ1-4; 7 bases are a match to TRBD1. CDR3 length: 17 residues. The germline V gene has CDR1 SGHTA and CDR2 FQGTGA. V dropped 7 bases and J dropped 3; count of bases not matched to a gene: 14. CDR3 nucleotide sequence: TGTGCCAGCATCTGGGGCAGGGGGGAAGCAGCTAATGAAAAACTGTTTTTT. It yields the protein CASIWGRGEAANEKLFF.

V gene TRBV7-8 combines with J gene TRBJ2-4; possibly TRBD1 for D (6 bases). Germline assignment: CDR1 SGHVS and CDR2 FQNEAQ. V lost 1 base, J lost 1 base, and 11 bases lay in between. This CDR3 has 16 residues. The CDR3 DNA reads as TGTGCCAGCAGCTTAGGGCAGGGGTTCGCCAAAAACATTCAGTACTTC. Residues: CASSLGQGFAKNIQYF.

This clone turned up a few times. The V call is TRBV11-1, the J call TRBJ1-6, with D possibly matching TRBD1 (6 bases). With 4 bases removed from V and 5 bases from J, the gap between germline ends came to 15 bases. CDR1 is SGHAT, CDR2 FQDESV, per germline (reference sequence). CDR3 length: 16 amino acids. CDR3 sequence reads: CASSSKAGQDNSPLHF. In DNA form, the CDR3 reads TGTGCCAGCAGCTCAAAAGCGGGACAAGATAATTCACCCCTCCACTTT. Drawing the rest from reference TRBV11-1 and TRBJ1-6, the complete variable domain is EAEVAQSPRYKITEKSQAVAFWCDPISGHATLYWYRQILGQGPELLVQFQDESVVDDSQLPKDRFSAERLKGVDSTLKIQPAELGDSAMYLCASSSKAGQDNSPLHFGNGTRLTVT.

The chain links TRBV30 to TRBJ2-1, with TRBD1 matching over 7 bases. Germline V gives CDR1 GTSNPN, CDR2 SVGIG (reference sequence). V dropped 4 bases and J dropped 8; count of bases not matched to a gene: 8. This CDR3 contains 13 residues. For the CDR3, the DNA is TGTGCCTGGAAAGGGGGCCCCACATATGAGCAGTTCTTC. This sequence encodes CAWKGGPTYEQFF. Full variable domain (missing parts from reference TRBV30 and TRBJ2-1): SQTIHQWPATLVQPVGSPLSLECTVEGTSNPNLYWYRQAAGRGLQLLFYSVGIGQISSEVPQNLSASRPQDRQFILSSKKLLLSDSGFYLCAWKGGPTYEQFFGPGTRLTVL.

The gene calls are TRBV27 and TRBJ2-7, with a weak D call TRBD2 (7 bases). The V and J ends lost 6 bases and 7 bases respectively, with 16 bases between them. The CDR3 is made up of 13 amino acids. CDR1 and CDR2 (germline): MNHEY, SMNVEV (reference sequence). This CDR3 reads CASSPRGGREQYV. The CDR3 bases are TGTGCCAGCAGCCCGAGGGGGGGACGAGAGCAGTACGTC.

The chain is built from TRBV21-1 and TRBJ1-5; the tabulated D call, TRBD1, remains unverified against the DNA. TRBV21-1 is a listed pseudogene. This CDR3 has 17 residues. The CDR3 here is CASSKVRQGAHNQPQHF. The CDR3 DNA reads TGTGCCAGCAGCAAAGTCCGGCAGGGGGCCCACAATCAGCCCCAGCATTTT.

The chain employs TRBV30 and TRBJ1-1; TRBD1 might be the D (5 bases). V was shortened by 0 bases and J by 2 bases, with 10 bases between the two germline ends. Germline V gene lookup returns CDR1 GTSNPN and CDR2 SVGIG (reference sequence). The CDR3 covers 14 residues. This CDR3 reads CAWSVKGTNTEAFF. CDR3 DNA: TGTGCCTGGAGTGTAAAGGGGACTAACACTGAAGCTTTCTTT.

This chain joins TRBV24-1 and TRBJ1-1; D is possibly TRBD1 (6 bases). Germline assignment: CDR1 KGHDR and CDR2 SFDVKD. This CDR3 is 13 amino acids long. The ends were cut back, 6 bases at V and 8 bases at J, with 15 bases in the middle. CDR3 DNA sequence: TGTGCCACCAGTAATCACAGGGAAAACGAAGCTTTCTTT. It is translated as CATSNHRENEAFF.

This sequence joins TRBV14 and TRBJ2-3; 11 positions agree with TRBD2. With 2 bases clipped from V and 0 bases from J, the junction kept 1 base outside the gene matches. CDR3 length: 16 residues. Germline V gene lookup returns CDR1 SGHDN and CDR2 FVKESK. The CDR3 sequence: CASSQIAGGSTDTQYF. The CDR3 DNA follows: TGTGCCAGCAGCCAAATAGCGGGGGGGAGCACAGATACGCAGTATTTT.

The chain is built from TRBV5-6 and TRBJ2-1; 14 bases line up with TRBD2. Germline assignment: CDR1 SGHDT and CDR2 YYEEEE. The CDR3 is 15 residues long. The trim removed 4 bases at V and 8 bases at J, leaving 5 bases unmatched. Here the CDR3 reads CASSPGLAGVDEQFF. The CDR3 DNA reads as TGTGCCAGCAGCCCGGGACTAGCGGGAGTGGATGAGCAGTTCTTC.

The chain couples TRBV2 to TRBJ2-1, with 7 bases matching TRBD2. V dropped 3 bases and J dropped 5; count of bases not matched to a gene: 7. CDR3 length: 15 amino acids. Looked up from germline, CDR1 is SNHLY and CDR2 is FYNNEI. As DNA, the CDR3 is TGTGCCAGCAGTGAGGCGGGAGCGAGGGACAATGAGCAGTTCTTC. Its translation: CASSEAGARDNEQFF.

J is TRBJ2-1 and V is TRBV7-9; 11 nucleotides line up with TRBD1. This CDR3 contains 16 residues. Germline V lookup: CDR1 SEHNR, CDR2 FQNEAQ (reference sequence). Unmatched junction bases numbered 13, after V lost 5 bases and J lost 10 bases. The CDR3 DNA reads as TGTGCCAGCAGCCCTCCGCACGGACAGGGGGCGGGGGAGCAGTTCTTC. It specifies CASSPPHGQGAGEQFF.

The chain carries TRBV5-4 and TRBJ1-1, with no clear D. Germline V gene data show CDR1 as SGHNT and CDR2 as YYREEE (reference sequence). The CDR3 has 12 residues. Trimming stripped 0 bases from V and 7 bases from J, with 7 bases between. This CDR3 reads CASSLGQREAFF. The CDR3 nucleotides read TGTGCCAGCAGCTTGGGTCAGCGTGAAGCTTTCTTT.

The rearrangement joins TRBV28 to TRBJ1-5; maybe TRBD1 (5 bases). Germline V gives CDR1 MDHEN, CDR2 SYDVKM. CDR3 length: 16 residues. Trimming removed 6 bases at V and 2 bases at J, with 17 bases between. CDR3 DNA sequence: TGTGCCAGCAGGGGACCTGGCCCGGGGGGCAATCAGCCCCAGCATTTT. It codes for CASRGPGPGGNQPQHF.

V gene TRBV6-1 combines with J gene TRBJ1-1; weak D call: TRBD1 (5 bases). The ends were cut back, 1 base at V and 4 bases at J, with 13 bases in the middle. The CDR3 consists of 15 residues. Germline assignment: CDR1 MNHNS and CDR2 SASEGT. The CDR3 here is CASSEDPGGGTEAFF. The CDR3 nucleotides are TGTGCCAGCAGTGAAGATCCGGGCGGGGGCACTGAAGCTTTCTTT.

The chain carries TRBV14 and TRBJ2-7, with a tentative D call TRBD1 (6 bases). V was shortened by 4 bases and J by 13 bases, with 17 bases between the two germline ends. The CDR3 runs 12 residues. Germline V gene lookup returns CDR1 SGHDN and CDR2 FVKESK. The CDR3 region is CASSPGTQRVYV. CDR3 DNA: TGTGCCAGCAGCCCCGGGACACAGAGGGTATACGTC.

The chain combines TRBV19 with TRBJ2-2, with 8 bases that match TRBD2. V was clipped by 8 bases and J by 7 bases; unmatched bases: 6. This CDR3 comprises 13 residues. Germline CDR1 and CDR2: LNHDA and SQIVND (reference sequence). The CDR3 DNA reads TGTGCCAGTCGGCGGGAGGCGGGCGGGGAGCTGTTTTTT. Its protein product is CASRREAGGELFF.

The genes are TRBV19 and TRBJ2-3; TRBD2 matches at 7 bases. J lost 3 bases, V lost 7 bases, and 10 bases had no gene match. Per the germline V gene, CDR1 is LNHDA and CDR2 is SQIVND (reference sequence). This CDR3 is 15 amino acids long. CDR3 bases: TGTGCCAGTAAGGACGAGCGGGGAGGGACAGATACGCAGTATTTT. Translation gives CASKDERGGTDTQYF.

The V call is TRBV30, the J call TRBJ2-1; 8 nucleotides agree with TRBD2. Trimming at V came to 2 bases and at J to 9 bases, leaving 12 bases not matched to a gene. From germline, CDR1 is GTSNPN and CDR2 SVGIG (reference sequence). This CDR3 spans 15 amino acids. The CDR3 coding sequence is TGTGCCTGGAGTCACCCGGGACTAGGAGGGATTGAGCAGTTCTTC. Translating it yields CAWSHPGLGGIEQFF.

The gene calls are TRBV4-1 and TRBJ2-7; D is unclear. The CDR3 runs 18 residues. CDR1 is MGHRA, CDR2 YSYEKL, per germline. With 6 bases removed from V and 4 bases from J, the gap between germline ends came to 28 bases. This CDR3 reads CASSHFHDWNLTSYEQYF. The CDR3 DNA sequence: TGCGCCAGCAGTCATTTCCACGACTGGAACTTGACTTCTTACGAGCAGTACTTC.

The chain joins TRBV9 to TRBJ2-1; 8 bases map to TRBD1. V trimming: 4 bases; J trimming: 5 bases; junction bases outside the gene matches: 8. CDR1 SGDLS and CDR2 YYNGEE come from the germline V gene. The CDR3 is made up of 15 amino acids. The CDR3 coding sequence is TGTGCCAGCAGCTACTGGACAGGGTCCCACAATGAGCAGTTCTTC. Translated, it gives CASSYWTGSHNEQFF.

The chain is built from TRBV2 and TRBJ1-2, with D possibly being TRBD1 (5 bases). This CDR3 region has 11 residues. The germline V gene encodes CDR1 SNHLY and CDR2 FYNNEI. The V end lost 6 bases, the J end lost 13 bases, and 15 bases lay between the germline ends. The CDR3 loop is CASRLQGFSTF. The DNA of the CDR3 is TGTGCCAGCAGACTTCAGGGTTTCTCCACCTTC.

This clone was observed a single time. This chain joins TRBV6-5 and TRBJ1-6; D call uncertain. The V end lost 2 bases, the J end lost 6 bases, and 8 bases lay between the germline ends. The CDR3 sequence is 14 residues long. CDR1 and CDR2 from the germline V gene are MNHEY and SVGAGI. The CDR3 here is CASSYPSSNSPLHF. The CDR3 region has the DNA TGTGCCAGCAGTTACCCTTCCAGTAATTCACCCCTCCACTTT.

The CDR3 loop is CASSQHTSGGMQFF. The DNA for the CDR3 is TGTGCCAGCAGCCAGCATACTAGCGGGGGTATGCAGTTCTTC. The chain has TRBV14 and TRBJ2-1, with 11 bases lining up with TRBD2. V was clipped by 3 bases and J by 12 bases; unmatched bases: 7. This CDR3 has 14 amino acids. Germline V gene sequence: CDR1 SGHDN, CDR2 FVKESK. Full variable domain (remainder filled in from reference TRBV14 and TRBJ2-1): EAGVTQFPSHSVIEKGQTVTLRCDPISGHDNLYWYRRVMGKEIKFLLHFVKESKQDESGMPNNRFLAERTGGTYSTLKVQPAELEDSGVYFCASSQHTSGGMQFFGPGTRLTVL.

This rearrangement joins TRBV11-1 to TRBJ1-2; 7 nucleotides match TRBD1. V lost 5 bases and J lost 2; bases outside the gene matches: 5. From germline, CDR1 is SGHAT and CDR2 FQDESV (reference sequence). This CDR3 spans 14 amino acids. CDR3 coding DNA: TGTGCCAGCAGCATAGACAGGGTCAACTATGGCTACACCTTC. This codes for CASSIDRVNYGYTF.